Following are 27 T cell receptor beta chains from one sample sequenced in a study of blood T cell repertoires in COVID-19. Profiling relied on immunoSEQ multiplex PCR, and the TCRdb table lists in-frame clones only, not all of them. The table lists 200,000 to 250,000 clones, 84% of them singletons. The sequenced sample was peripheral blood. These receptors originate from a woman in her 40s who had recovered from COVID-19.

The chain employs TRBV3-1 (or the pseudogene TRBV3-2) and TRBJ2-5; D may be TRBD2 (6 bases). In germline, CDR1 is LGHDT, CDR2 YNNKEL (reference sequence). This CDR3 is 14 amino acids long. V was trimmed by 1 base and J by 4 bases, leaving 10 bases between them. The CDR3 spells CASSQASEGETQYF. The CDR3 coding sequence is TGTGCCAGCAGCCAAGCTAGCGAGGGAGAGACCCAGTACTTC.

The chain links TRBV15 to TRBJ2-5; possible D gene TRBD1, 7 bases. Trimming left V 0 bases short and J 6 bases short, with 11 bases between. From germline, CDR1 is LNHNV and CDR2 YYDKDF (reference sequence). This CDR3 contains 14 residues. CDR3 coding DNA: TGTGCCACCAGCAGAGATCAGGGGGGTAAGACCCAGTACTTC. This codes for CATSRDQGGKTQYF.

This clone was seen more than once but under ten times. This chain connects TRBV6-6 to TRBJ1-5, with 7 bases matching TRBD1. Trimming cost V 8 bases and J 4 bases; bases outside gene matches: 8. This CDR3 region has 14 residues. Germline V gene lookup returns CDR1 MNHNY and CDR2 SVGAGI (reference sequence). The CDR3 sequence is CASARGTENQPQHF. For the CDR3, the DNA is TGTGCCAGCGCGAGAGGGACAGAAAATCAGCCCCAGCATTTT.

This clone was seen more than once but under ten times. V gene TRBV4-3 combines with J gene TRBJ1-1; TRBD1 might be the D (6 bases). V dropped 0 bases and J dropped 5 bases, with 13 bases sitting between them. Looked up from germline, CDR1 is LGHNA and CDR2 is YSLEER. CDR3 size: 15 residues. The CDR3 protein is CASSQDFTGWTEAFF. The CDR3 nucleotides are TGCGCCAGCAGCCAAGACTTTACAGGGTGGACTGAAGCTTTCTTT.

This clone was seen a single time. The genes are TRBV4-3 and TRBJ1-2; 10 bases are shared with TRBD1. The CDR3 contains 16 residues. From germline, CDR1 is LGHNA and CDR2 YSLEER. V was clipped by 0 bases and J by 3 bases; unmatched bases: 4. The CDR3 DNA is TGCGCCAGCAGCCAAGATTGGGGGACAGGGGACTATGGCTACACCTTC. This encodes CASSQDWGTGDYGYTF.

The sample holds a few counts of this clone. The V and J genes are TRBV11-3 and TRBJ2-1, with TRBD2 identical over 7 bases. Germline trimming cut 1 base from V and 4 bases from J; bases unmatched to any gene: 4. Germline CDR1 SGHNT, CDR2 YENEEA. The CDR3 is 15 amino acids. The CDR3 DNA reads TGTGCCAGCAGCTTAGCGGGGGGAGAGTACAATGAGCAGTTCTTC. Translating it yields CASSLAGGEYNEQFF.

For the CDR3, the DNA is TGTGCCAGCAGCGGACACAGCGCTGGGGCCAACGTCCTGACTTTC. Protein: CASSGHSAGANVLTF. V and J are TRBV7-2 and TRBJ2-6, with D possibly matching TRBD1 (5 bases). The V end lost 5 bases, the J end lost 2 bases, and 10 bases lay between the germline ends. CDR3 length: 15 residues. In germline, CDR1 is SGHTA, CDR2 FQGNSA. Full variable domain (missing parts from reference TRBV7-2 and TRBJ2-6): GAGVSQSPSNKVTEKGKDVELRCDPISGHTALYWYRQSLGQGLEFLIYFQGNSAPDKSGLPSDRFSAERTGGSVSTLTIQRTQQEDSAVYLCASSGHSAGANVLTFGAGSRLTVL.

The rearrangement joins TRBV2 to TRBJ1-2; D is unresolved. The length of the CDR3 is 16 residues. Trimming removed 6 bases at V and 0 bases at J, with 17 bases between. The germline V gene encodes CDR1 SNHLY and CDR2 FYNNEI. In nucleotides, the CDR3 is TGTGCCAGCAGCGAGGGCCGGGTCAACGCTAACTATGGCTACACCTTC. It translates to CASSEGRVNANYGYTF.

This clone was recorded a few times. The CDR3 nucleotides read TGTGCCACCCGTCTAGGGACAGGGGTCTCCGGGGAGCTGTTTTTT. It is translated as CATRLGTGVSGELFF. This sequence joins TRBV15 and TRBJ2-2; 10 positions agree with TRBD1. V trimming: 8 bases; J trimming: 6 bases; junction bases outside the gene matches: 9. The CDR3 loop spans 15 amino acids. From germline, CDR1 is LNHNV and CDR2 YYDKDF (reference sequence).

Concerning this clone itself: Other DNA sequences in the sample encode the same CDR3. This chain uses TRBV19 with TRBJ2-3; 9 nucleotides agree with TRBD1. The CDR3 length is 14 residues. Per germline, CDR1 LNHDA and CDR2 SQIVND (reference sequence). With 4 bases clipped from V and 3 bases from J, the junction kept 2 bases outside the gene matches. CDR3 nucleotides: TGTGCCAGTAGTACGACAGGGGGGACAGATACGCAGTATTTT. It codes for CASSTTGGTDTQYF.

The V gene is TRBV6-1, the J gene TRBJ2-7; D is undetermined. Per the germline V gene, CDR1 is MNHNS and CDR2 is SASEGT. Trimming left V 2 bases short and J 0 bases short, with 8 bases between. CDR3 length: 14 residues. This CDR3 is CASSELYSSYEQYF. In DNA, the CDR3 is TGTGCCAGCAGTGAACTCTACAGCTCCTACGAGCAGTACTTC.

There are a few counts of this clone. V and J are TRBV7-2 and TRBJ2-3; D gene unclear. The CDR3 loop spans 14 amino acids. Germline-derived CDR1 and CDR2 are SGHTA and FQGNSA. The germline V and J ends were trimmed by 1 base and 2 bases, with 7 bases remaining between them. CDR3 sequence reads: CASSLVFSTDTQYF. The CDR3 DNA follows: TGTGCCAGCAGCTTAGTGTTCTCCACAGATACGCAGTATTTT.

The rearrangement uses TRBV18 and TRBJ1-2, with unresolved D. Trimming stripped 2 bases from V and 7 bases from J, with 14 bases between. This CDR3 is built from 14 residues. The germline gives CDR1 KGHSH, CDR2 LQKENI. Here the CDR3 reads CASSPNFEVSGYTF. CDR3 DNA sequence: TGTGCCAGCTCACCAAATTTTGAGGTGTCTGGCTACACCTTC.

The chain joins TRBV2 to TRBJ1-1; no clear D. V lost 5 bases, J lost 1 base, and 11 bases lay in between. The CDR3 covers 14 residues. The germline V gene encodes CDR1 SNHLY and CDR2 FYNNEI. The CDR3 DNA follows: TGTGCCAGCAGTACCTCCGAGGGGAACACTGAAGCTTTCTTT. This codes for CASSTSEGNTEAFF.

This clone showed up just once. V is TRBV6-6 and J is TRBJ2-7; D may be TRBD1 (5 bases). The germline CDR1 and CDR2 sequences are MNHNY and SVGAGI (reference sequence). The CDR3 is 14 residues long. With 0 bases removed from V and 1 base from J, the gap between germline ends came to 7 bases. CDR3 loop: CASSYSDSSYEQYF. The CDR3 DNA follows: TGTGCCAGCAGTTACTCAGACAGTTCCTACGAGCAGTACTTC.

The J gene is TRBJ1-2, the V gene TRBV7-9; D is unclear. There are 15 residues in the CDR3. The germline gives CDR1 SEHNR, CDR2 FQNEAQ (reference sequence). V was pared by 0 bases and J by 5 bases, with 13 bases between. The CDR3 DNA follows: TGTGCCAGCAGCTTAGCCACAGCTCTACAATATGGCTACACCTTC. It is translated as CASSLATALQYGYTF.

The rearrangement links TRBV27 to TRBJ1-2, with 7 bases fitting TRBD1. Trimming removed 5 bases from V and 7 bases from J; junction bases left unmatched: 4. CDR3 size: 12 residues. From germline, CDR1 is MNHEY and CDR2 SMNVEV (reference sequence). This chain's CDR3 is CASSRQGRGYTF. DNA of the CDR3: TGTGCCAGCAGTAGACAGGGCCGTGGCTACACCTTC.

This chain uses TRBV3-1 (or the pseudogene TRBV3-2) with TRBJ1-5; D remains ambiguous. The CDR3 has 12 amino acids. Deletions cut 6 bases from V and 0 bases from J, with 3 bases between. Germline-derived CDR1 and CDR2 are LGHDT and YNNKEL (reference sequence). The DNA for the CDR3 is TGTGCCAGCAGTAATAGCAATCAGCCCCAGCATTTT. Amino acids: CASSNSNQPQHF.

As for this clone: Compared with germline, one end of the junction differs, possibly owing to a read error. The CDR3 nucleotides are TGTGCCAGGCCGCGGCTCCGGGACAAACACTTC. It specifies CARPRLRDKHF. The chain recombines TRBV19 with TRBJ2-7, with D possibly TRBD1 on 6 matching bases. The CDR3 extends over 11 amino acids. CDR1 and CDR2 from the germline V gene are LNHDA and SQIVND (reference sequence).

This clone was recorded a few times. This sequence joins TRBV24-1 and TRBJ1-5; 7 bases are a match to TRBD1. CDR1 KGHDR and CDR2 SFDVKD come from the germline V gene. The CDR3 covers 17 residues. V gave up 2 bases and J gave up 0 bases; unmatched junction bases: 6. CDR3 region: CATSDSEGADSNQPQHF. CDR3 DNA: TGTGCCACCAGTGATTCGGAGGGGGCCGATAGCAATCAGCCCCAGCATTTT.

The CDR3 here is CATSGTWGQGQGKTGELFF. The DNA for the CDR3 is TGTGCCACCAGCGGAACTTGGGGACAGGGGCAGGGGAAAACCGGGGAGCTGTTTTTT. The chain joins TRBV24-1 to TRBJ2-2; 10 bases are shared with TRBD1. Germline CDR1 KGHDR, CDR2 SFDVKD. The V segment lost 7 bases and the J segment 5 bases; nucleotides outside the gene matches: 18. The CDR3 runs 19 residues.

The rearrangement links TRBV14 to TRBJ1-5; 10 nucleotides match TRBD1. CDR3 length: 15 residues. With 4 bases clipped from V and 4 bases from J, the junction kept 4 bases outside the gene matches. Germline lookup yields CDR1 SGHDN and CDR2 FVKESK. This CDR3 is CASSLGQGTNQPQHF. CDR3 sequence (DNA): TGTGCCAGCAGCCTGGGACAGGGGACAAATCAGCCCCAGCATTTT.

This sequence joins TRBV9 and TRBJ2-2; D uncertain. This CDR3 comprises 14 residues. Germline CDR1 reads SGDLS; CDR2 reads YYNGEE. The V gene lost 5 bases and the J gene lost 2 bases, with 10 bases spanning the gap. The chain's CDR3 is CASSLMPNTGELFF. CDR3 DNA sequence: TGTGCCAGCAGTCTAATGCCAAACACCGGGGAGCTGTTTTTT.

The chain joins TRBV5-1 to TRBJ2-7; D gene unclear. Germline V gives CDR1 SGHRS, CDR2 YFSETQ. Trimming took 0 bases from V and 3 from J, leaving 13 bases between them. The CDR3 sequence is 15 residues long. CDR3 sequence: CASSLDSVSYYEQYF. The DNA of the CDR3 is TGCGCCAGCAGCTTGGACTCTGTAAGCTACTACGAGCAGTACTTC.

The J gene is TRBJ2-2, the V gene TRBV6-5, with 9 bases that match TRBD1. The CDR3 length is 14 residues. Trimming removed 10 bases from V and 3 bases from J; junction bases left unmatched: 6. Germline CDR1 and CDR2: MNHEY and SVGAGI. The CDR3 reads CATERQGDTGELFF. As DNA, the CDR3 is TGTGCCACCGAGAGACAGGGGGACACCGGGGAGCTGTTTTTT.

This clone came up once. This chain links TRBV11-3 with TRBJ2-1; 7 bases map to TRBD1. Germline values: CDR1 SGHNT, CDR2 YENEEA. This CDR3 region has 15 residues. Trimming at V came to 5 bases and at J to 4 bases, leaving 8 bases not matched to a gene. The CDR3 loop reads CASSPRAGGYNEQFF. For the CDR3, the DNA is TGTGCCAGCAGCCCTAGGGCAGGGGGTTACAATGAGCAGTTCTTC.

V and J are TRBV2 and TRBJ1-4, with D possibly being TRBD1 (6 bases). This CDR3 has 14 amino acids. The germline V and J ends were trimmed by 7 bases and 6 bases, with 15 bases remaining between them. Germline assignment: CDR1 SNHLY and CDR2 FYNNEI. Here the CDR3 reads CASMTRGNDEKLFF. CDR3 nucleotides: TGTGCCAGCATGACCAGGGGAAATGATGAAAAACTGTTTTTT.